This T cell receptor (beta chain) was observed in a study of CD8+CD57+ T cells in acquired aplastic anemia. Study as a whole: Isolated CD4+ and CD8+ cells, once sorted, yielded DNA averaging about 3.1 ug. Healthy donor CD4+ cell samples had a mean of around 9.9 million reads.

Of note for this clonotype: Its matching antigen is unknown.

According to the study, genomic DNA was the template for TCR beta VDJ and CDR3 profiling. MiXCR, run by TCRdb on the reads, gives a single entry per CDR3 protein. The sample has roughly 160,000 distinct CDR3 sequences, 55% to 80% seen once; the top ten hold less than 55%. This CDR3 spans 16 amino acids. CDR1 and CDR2 from the germline V gene are SNHLY and FYNNEI. Trimming took off 9 bases at V and 4 bases at J, with 21 bases between the two ends. Study outcomes and limitations: Any difference that existed in CD8+ Simpson's diversity between patients and controls was not significant. The number of CD8+ CDR3 sequences shared by patients and controls was twenty-nine.

This receptor was obtained from a human donor in good health. The sequenced sample consisted of sorted CD4+, CD8+, or CD8+CD57+ T cells (not recorded which) from PBMCs. The chain is built from TRBV2 and TRBJ2-2; possibly TRBD1 for D (6 bases). CDR3 sequence reads: CASMQSGTLITGELFF. In nucleotides, the CDR3 is TGTGCCAGTATGCAATCCGGGACACTTATCACCGGGGAGCTGTTTTTT.